The entry that follows covers one TCR beta chain sequence. After removal of 0 bases from V and 3 bases from J, the junction contained 0 bases not matched to a gene. Germline values: CDR1 SGHNT, CDR2 YENEEA. The CDR3 contains 16 residues. Here immunoSEQ multiplex PCR was the method, and the copy in TCRdb shows in-frame clones only, minus some. This sample has 1.6 million or so clones; approximately 98.5% occur once, and the top ten carry approximately 0.38%. The sample originates from a study of shared clonotypes between healthy human individuals. The chain combines TRBV11-3 with TRBJ2-2; TRBD2 matches 11 bases. The sequenced material came from naive CD4+ T cells sorted from blood. The subset is: CD45RA+ positively selected. The origin of this receptor is a man between 25 and 39 years old in good health. This CDR3 reads CASSLELAGDTGELFF. CDR3 DNA sequence: TGTGCCAGCAGCTTAGAACTAGCGGGAGACACCGGGGAGCTGTTTTTT.